This T cell receptor (beta chain) was captured in a study of T cell changes during pregnancy in multiple sclerosis. On this clone: Relative to the germline gene, one junction end is altered; a read error may explain this.

The table came from immunoSEQ multiplex PCR; TCRdb's copy has only in-frame clones and leaves some out. The sample holds 55,000 to 80,000 clones; roughly 94% are singletons and the top ten take about 0.6%. The CDR3 has 16 amino acids. Germline CDR1 and CDR2: MGHRA and YSYEKL. The starting material was peripheral blood, obtained in the third trimester of pregnancy. The receptor's source is a female donor with multiple sclerosis, enrolled in a pregnancy study. This chain joins TRBV4-1 and TRBJ2-1; 9 positions agree with TRBD2. The CDR3 nucleotides read TGCGCCAGCACCCAAGGGGCGGGGGGGCTCTACAATGAGCAGTTCTTC. It specifies CASTQGAGGLYNEQFF.